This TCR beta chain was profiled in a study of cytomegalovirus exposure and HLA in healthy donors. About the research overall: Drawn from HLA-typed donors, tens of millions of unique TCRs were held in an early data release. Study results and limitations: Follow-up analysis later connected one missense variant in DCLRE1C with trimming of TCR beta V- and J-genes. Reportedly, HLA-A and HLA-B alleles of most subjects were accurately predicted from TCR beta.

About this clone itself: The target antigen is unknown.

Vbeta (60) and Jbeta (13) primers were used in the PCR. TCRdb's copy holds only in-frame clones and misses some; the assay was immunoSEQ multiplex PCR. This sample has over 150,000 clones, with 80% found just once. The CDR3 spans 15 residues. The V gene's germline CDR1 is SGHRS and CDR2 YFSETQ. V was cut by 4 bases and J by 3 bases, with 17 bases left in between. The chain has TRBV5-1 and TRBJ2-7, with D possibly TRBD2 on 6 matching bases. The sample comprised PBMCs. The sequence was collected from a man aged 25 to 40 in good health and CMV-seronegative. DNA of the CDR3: TGCGCCAGCAGCCCGAGCGGGTCTACCTACTACGAGCAGTACTTC. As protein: CASSPSGSTYYEQYF.